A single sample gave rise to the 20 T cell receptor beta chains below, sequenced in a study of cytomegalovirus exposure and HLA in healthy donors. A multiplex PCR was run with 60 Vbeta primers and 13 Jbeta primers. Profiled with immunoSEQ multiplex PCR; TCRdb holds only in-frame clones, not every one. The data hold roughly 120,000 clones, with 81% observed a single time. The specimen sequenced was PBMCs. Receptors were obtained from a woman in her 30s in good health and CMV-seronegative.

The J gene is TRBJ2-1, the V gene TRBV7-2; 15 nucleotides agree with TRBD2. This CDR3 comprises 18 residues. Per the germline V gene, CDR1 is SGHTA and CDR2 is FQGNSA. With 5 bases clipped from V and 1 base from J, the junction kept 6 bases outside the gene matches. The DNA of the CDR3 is TGTGCCAGCAGCCCTGGGACTAGCGGGAGGATATCCTACAATGAGCAGTTCTTC. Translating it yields CASSPGTSGRISYNEQFF.

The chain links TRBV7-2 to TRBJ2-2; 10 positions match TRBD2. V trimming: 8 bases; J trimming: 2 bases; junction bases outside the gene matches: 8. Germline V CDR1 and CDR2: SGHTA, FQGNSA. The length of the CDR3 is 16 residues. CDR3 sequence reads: CASVKAGGLNTGELFF. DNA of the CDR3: TGTGCCAGCGTCAAAGCGGGAGGGCTCAACACCGGGGAGCTGTTTTTT.

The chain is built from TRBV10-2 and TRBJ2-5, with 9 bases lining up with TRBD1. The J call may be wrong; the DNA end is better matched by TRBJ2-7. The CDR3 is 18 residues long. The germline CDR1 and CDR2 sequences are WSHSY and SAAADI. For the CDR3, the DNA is TGCGCCAGCAGGGGATTTACAGGGGGCACGGGTAGTGGGGCCGAGCAGTACTTC. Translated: CASRGFTGGTGSGAEQYF.

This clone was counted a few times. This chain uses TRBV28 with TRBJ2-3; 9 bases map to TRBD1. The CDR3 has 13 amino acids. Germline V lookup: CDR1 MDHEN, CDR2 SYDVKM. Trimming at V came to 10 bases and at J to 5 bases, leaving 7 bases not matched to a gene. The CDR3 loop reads CATLRTGVDTQYF. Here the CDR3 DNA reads TGTGCCACCCTTCGGACAGGGGTAGATACGCAGTATTTT.

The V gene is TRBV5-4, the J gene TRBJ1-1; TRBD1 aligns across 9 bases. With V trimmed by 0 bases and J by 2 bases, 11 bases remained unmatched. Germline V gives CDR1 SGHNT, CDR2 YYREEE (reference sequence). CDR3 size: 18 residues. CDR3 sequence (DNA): TGTGCCAGCAGCTTGGGGGTAACAGGGGGCTTGGTAAACACTGAAGCTTTCTTT. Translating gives CASSLGVTGGLVNTEAFF.

This CDR3 is CASSAEVTSGGLYNEQFF. CDR3 nucleotides: TGTGCCAGCAGTGCCGAAGTGACTAGCGGGGGACTATACAATGAGCAGTTCTTC. The chain couples TRBV27 to TRBJ2-1; TRBD2 aligns across 12 bases. This CDR3 has 18 residues. The V gene end was trimmed by 5 bases and the J gene end by 4 bases; junction bases not matched to a gene: 12. Germline CDR1 and CDR2: MNHEY and SMNVEV (reference sequence).

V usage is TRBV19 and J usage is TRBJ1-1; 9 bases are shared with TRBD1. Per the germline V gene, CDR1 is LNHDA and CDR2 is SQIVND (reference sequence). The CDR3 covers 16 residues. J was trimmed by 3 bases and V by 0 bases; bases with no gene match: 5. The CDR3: CASSIDLRDRDTEAFF. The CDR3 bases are TGTGCCAGTAGTATAGATCTTCGGGACAGGGACACTGAAGCTTTCTTT.

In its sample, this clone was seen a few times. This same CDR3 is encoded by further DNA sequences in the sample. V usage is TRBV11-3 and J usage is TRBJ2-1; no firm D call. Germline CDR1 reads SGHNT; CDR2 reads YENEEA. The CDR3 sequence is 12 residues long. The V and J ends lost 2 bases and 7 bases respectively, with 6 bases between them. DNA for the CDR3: TGTGCCAGCAGCTTAAACACGAATGAGCAGTTCTTC. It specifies CASSLNTNEQFF.

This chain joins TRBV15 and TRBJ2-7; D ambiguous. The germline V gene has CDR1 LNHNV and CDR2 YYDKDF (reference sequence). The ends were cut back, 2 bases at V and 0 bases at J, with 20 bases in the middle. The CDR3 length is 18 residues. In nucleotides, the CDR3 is TGTGCCACCAGCAGACGAACGCTCGACGGGTCCCCCTCCTACGAGCAGTACTTC. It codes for CATSRRTLDGSPSYEQYF.

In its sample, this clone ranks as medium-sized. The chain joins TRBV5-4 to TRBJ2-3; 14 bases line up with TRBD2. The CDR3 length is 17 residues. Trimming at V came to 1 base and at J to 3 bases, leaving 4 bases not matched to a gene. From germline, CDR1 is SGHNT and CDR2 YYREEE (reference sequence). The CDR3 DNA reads TGTGCCAGCAGCTTGAGACTAGCGGGAGGGCCGACAGATACGCAGTATTTT. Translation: CASSLRLAGGPTDTQYF.

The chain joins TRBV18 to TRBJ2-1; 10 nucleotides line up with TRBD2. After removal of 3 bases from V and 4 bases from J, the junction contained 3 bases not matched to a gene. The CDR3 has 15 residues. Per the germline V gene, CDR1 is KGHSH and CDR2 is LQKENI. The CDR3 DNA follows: TGTGCCAGCTCACCCGGACTAGCGGAGTACAATGAGCAGTTCTTC. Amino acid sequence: CASSPGLAEYNEQFF.

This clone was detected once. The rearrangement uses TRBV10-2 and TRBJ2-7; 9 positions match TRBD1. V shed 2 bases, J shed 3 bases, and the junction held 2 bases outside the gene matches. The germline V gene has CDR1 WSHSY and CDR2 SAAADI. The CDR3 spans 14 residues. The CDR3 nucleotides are TGCGCCAGCAGTGAGCCGGGACAGGGCTACGAGCAGTACTTC. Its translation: CASSEPGQGYEQYF.

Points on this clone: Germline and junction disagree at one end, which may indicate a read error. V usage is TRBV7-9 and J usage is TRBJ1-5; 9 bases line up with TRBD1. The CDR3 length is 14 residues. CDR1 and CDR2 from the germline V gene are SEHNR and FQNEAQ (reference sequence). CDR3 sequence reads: CSSSAGTGLQPQHF. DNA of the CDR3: TGTTCCAGCAGCGCCGGGACAGGGCTTCAGCCCCAGCATTTT.

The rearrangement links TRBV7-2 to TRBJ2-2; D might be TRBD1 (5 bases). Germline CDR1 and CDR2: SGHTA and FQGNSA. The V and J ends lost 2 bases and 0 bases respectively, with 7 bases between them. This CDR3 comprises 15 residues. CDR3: CASSLQGPNTGELFF. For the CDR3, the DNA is TGTGCCAGCAGCTTACAGGGCCCGAACACCGGGGAGCTGTTTTTT.

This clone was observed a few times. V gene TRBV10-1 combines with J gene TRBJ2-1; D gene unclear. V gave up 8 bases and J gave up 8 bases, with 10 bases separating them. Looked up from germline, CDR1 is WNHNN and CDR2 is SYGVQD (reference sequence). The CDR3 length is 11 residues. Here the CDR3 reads CASGLGDEQFF. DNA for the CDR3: TGCGCCAGCGGTCTAGGTGATGAGCAGTTCTTC.

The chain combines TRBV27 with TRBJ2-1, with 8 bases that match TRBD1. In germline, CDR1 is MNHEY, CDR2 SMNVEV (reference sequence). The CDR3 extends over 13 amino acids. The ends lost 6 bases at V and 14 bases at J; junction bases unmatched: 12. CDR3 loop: CASSFRKTGEEFF. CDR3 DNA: TGTGCCAGCAGCTTTAGGAAGACAGGGGAGGAGTTCTTC.

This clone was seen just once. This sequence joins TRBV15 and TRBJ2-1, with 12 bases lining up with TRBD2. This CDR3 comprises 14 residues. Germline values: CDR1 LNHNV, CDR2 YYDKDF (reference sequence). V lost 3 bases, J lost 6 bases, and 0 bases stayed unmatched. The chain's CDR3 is CATSRTSGSNEQFF. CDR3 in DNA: TGTGCCACCAGCAGGACTAGCGGGAGCAATGAGCAGTTCTTC.

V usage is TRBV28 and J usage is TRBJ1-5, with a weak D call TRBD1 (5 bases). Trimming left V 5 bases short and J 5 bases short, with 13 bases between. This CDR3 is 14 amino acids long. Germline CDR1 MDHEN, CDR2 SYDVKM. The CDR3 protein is CASSPDRNDQPQHF. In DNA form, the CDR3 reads TGTGCCAGCAGTCCCGACAGAAACGATCAGCCCCAGCATTTT.

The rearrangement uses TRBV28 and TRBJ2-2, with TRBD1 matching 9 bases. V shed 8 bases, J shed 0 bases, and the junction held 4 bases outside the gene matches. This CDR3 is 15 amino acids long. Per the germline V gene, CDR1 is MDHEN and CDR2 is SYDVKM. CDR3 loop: CASHGTGTNTGELFF. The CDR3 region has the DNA TGTGCCAGCCACGGGACAGGGACGAACACCGGGGAGCTGTTTTTT.

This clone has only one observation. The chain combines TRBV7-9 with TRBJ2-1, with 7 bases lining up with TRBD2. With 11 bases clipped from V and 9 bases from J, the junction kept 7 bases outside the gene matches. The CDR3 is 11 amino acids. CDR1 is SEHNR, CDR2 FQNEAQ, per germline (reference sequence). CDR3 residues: CAFGGTAEQFF. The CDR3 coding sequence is TGTGCCTTCGGGGGGACGGCTGAGCAGTTCTTC.